This TCR beta chain was profiled in a study of T cell repertoires in cytomegalovirus infection. A note on this clonotype: Its cognate antigen is unknown.

TCRdb independently ran MiXCR on the reads; one entry per CDR3 protein. This sample has approximately 990,000 distinct CDR3 sequences; around a third occur once, and the top ten carry more than 13%. Germline V CDR1 and CDR2: SGHAT, FQNNGV. Losses at the gene ends were 2 bases for V and 7 bases for J; bases not matched to a gene: 10. This CDR3 has 16 amino acids. This TCR derives from a human donor in good health (CMV status not recorded). Some clones in this sample may be carry-over from other donors' samples. The chain has TRBV11-2 and TRBJ2-1; 8 nucleotides match TRBD2. The specimen was cultured CD8+ T cells from PBMCs, collected from culture after CMV antigen stimulation. The CDR3 loop is CASSLLGGGLTNEQFF. The CDR3 coding sequence is TGTGCCAGCAGCTTACTCGGGGGGGGCTTGACGAATGAGCAGTTCTTC.